The count of the clone carrying this T cell receptor beta chain is one. Trimming took off 0 bases at V and 3 bases at J, with 14 bases between the two ends. Germline CDR1 is LGHNA and CDR2 is YNFKEQ. The CDR3 is 16 residues long. Method: immunoSEQ multiplex PCR; TCRdb's copy keeps in-frame clones and lacks some. The repertoire holds approximately 210,000 clones, approximately 80% seen once, with approximately 12% in the top ten. The data derive from a study of blood T cell repertoires in COVID-19. About the study: T cells, B-cell-depleted T cells, or PBMCs supplied cDNA or gDNA.

The receptor's source is a man aged 40-50 years who had recovered from COVID-19. The chain has TRBV4-2 and TRBJ1-2, with D perhaps matching TRBD1 (5 bases). The specimen sequenced was PBMCs or T cells enriched from blood (not recorded which). The CDR3 DNA reads as TGTGCCAGCAGCCAAGAAAGGACAAGGCCGGACTATGGCTACACCTTC. This sequence encodes CASSQERTRPDYGYTF.